The 30 T cell receptor beta chains below come from one sample, sequenced in a study of T cell changes during pregnancy in multiple sclerosis. Clones were read by immunoSEQ multiplex PCR, and TCRdb kept only the in-frame ones, dropping some. The sample contains roughly 100,000 clones, roughly nine tenths of which appear only once. Specimen: peripheral blood, collected before pregnancy. These receptors originate from a female donor with multiple sclerosis, enrolled in a pregnancy study.

CDR3 amino acids: CASSLGSGQGAYEQYF. CDR3 coding DNA: TGTGCCAGCAGCTTAGGATCGGGACAGGGGGCTTACGAGCAGTACTTC. The gene calls are TRBV11-2 and TRBJ2-7, with 12 bases that match TRBD1. The V and J ends lost 1 base and 4 bases, in that order; junction bases with no gene match: 5. The germline V gene encodes CDR1 SGHAT and CDR2 FQNNGV. The CDR3 sequence is 16 residues long.

Here the CDR3 DNA reads TGTGCCATCGCCCAGGGGGTGAATGAAAAACTGTTTTTT. It codes for CAIAQGVNEKLFF. The J gene is TRBJ1-4, the V gene TRBV10-3, with TRBD1 matching 7 bases. Germline CDR1 is ENHRY and CDR2 is SYGVKD. The junction had 5 bases not matched to a gene; V was cut back by 8 bases and J by 5 bases. This CDR3 has 13 residues.

This clone came up once. The genes are TRBV7-8 and TRBJ2-7; possibly TRBD2 for D (6 bases). The germline V and J ends were trimmed by 5 bases and 4 bases, with 18 bases remaining between them. Germline CDR1 SGHVS, CDR2 FQNEAQ. CDR3 length equals 15 residues. CDR3 in amino acids: CASSQTGLPDYEQYF. Here the CDR3 DNA reads TGTGCCAGCAGCCAAACCGGACTACCTGATTACGAGCAGTACTTC.

This CDR3 reads CASSQAAGTEAFF. The DNA of the CDR3 is TGCGCCAGCAGCCAAGCCGCCGGCACTGAAGCTTTCTTT. J is TRBJ1-1 and V is TRBV4-3; D is ambiguous. The CDR3 runs to 13 residues. Germline V lookup: CDR1 LGHNA, CDR2 YSLEER. The germline V and J ends were trimmed by 1 base and 4 bases, with 7 bases remaining between them.

The rearrangement joins TRBV27 to TRBJ1-5, with 8 bases that match TRBD1. CDR3 length: 14 amino acids. The ends lost 6 bases at V and 1 base at J; junction bases unmatched: 2. The germline CDR1 and CDR2 sequences are MNHEY and SMNVEV (reference sequence). CDR3 protein: CASRTGGSNQPQHF. The CDR3 region has the DNA TGTGCCAGCAGAACAGGGGGGAGCAATCAGCCCCAGCATTTT.

This chain connects TRBV7-3 to TRBJ1-5, with no clear D. Trimming left V 2 bases short and J 5 bases short, with 7 bases between. CDR1 SGHTA and CDR2 FQGTGA come from the germline V gene. This CDR3 is built from 13 residues. This CDR3 reads CASSLSGDQPQHF. The CDR3 bases are TGTGCCAGCAGCTTATCCGGGGATCAGCCCCAGCATTTT.

The chain joins TRBV11-2 to TRBJ1-2; 7 bases are a match to TRBD1. CDR1 SGHAT and CDR2 FQNNGV come from the germline V gene. Trimming at V came to 0 bases and at J to 6 bases, leaving 10 bases not matched to a gene. This CDR3 is 16 amino acids long. The CDR3 nucleotides are TGTGCCAGCAGCTTAGAGGGGCAGACAGGGAGAAATGGCTACACCTTC. Its translation is CASSLEGQTGRNGYTF.

This clone was recorded only once. The rearrangement links TRBV9 to TRBJ2-1; unclear D gene. In germline, CDR1 is SGDLS, CDR2 YYNGEE. The CDR3 covers 17 residues. The V and J ends lost 4 bases and 2 bases respectively, with 19 bases between them. CDR3 amino acids: CASSPLVGLVPYNEQFF. The CDR3, as DNA: TGTGCCAGCAGCCCCCTAGTTGGTCTAGTCCCCTACAATGAGCAGTTCTTC.

The genes are TRBV28 and TRBJ1-2; D is perhaps TRBD1 (6 bases). The ends were cut back, 6 bases at V and 6 bases at J, with 26 bases in the middle. The CDR3 contains 17 residues. CDR1 is MDHEN, CDR2 SYDVKM, per germline. CDR3 DNA sequence: TGTGCCAGCAGCGGGGGGCCGCCGGGGACTACGGAGGATGGCTACACCTTC. Translated: CASSGGPPGTTEDGYTF.

This clone was counted a single time. The rearrangement joins TRBV7-2 to TRBJ1-3; D uncertain. Germline V CDR1 and CDR2: SGHTA, FQGNSA. This CDR3 is built from 17 residues. V was pared by 5 bases and J by 0 bases, with 17 bases between. The CDR3 sequence: CASSPETPRTSGNTIYF. DNA of the CDR3: TGTGCCAGCAGCCCAGAGACACCGCGTACCTCTGGAAACACCATATATTTT.

The chain joins TRBV19 to TRBJ1-1; 9 nucleotides match TRBD1. The V gene end was trimmed by 3 bases and the J gene end by 1 base; junction bases not matched to a gene: 6. This CDR3 has 16 amino acids. Germline CDR1 reads LNHDA; CDR2 reads SQIVND (reference sequence). The CDR3 nucleotides read TGTGCCAGTAGTATTCTCGGGGGACAGGGGAACACTGAAGCTTTCTTT. It yields the protein CASSILGGQGNTEAFF.

The chain uses TRBV5-1 and TRBJ1-5, with 9 bases that match TRBD1. V trimming: 4 bases; J trimming: 4 bases; junction bases outside the gene matches: 3. CDR3 length: 14 amino acids. Germline CDR1 is SGHRS and CDR2 is YFSETQ. CDR3 coding DNA: TGCGCCAGCAGCCCCGGACAGGGGAATCAGCCCCAGCATTTT. It codes for CASSPGQGNQPQHF.

The V call is TRBV6-5, the J call TRBJ2-2, with D possibly TRBD2 on 6 matching bases. Germline V gene lookup returns CDR1 MNHEY and CDR2 SVGAGI. The CDR3 runs to 15 residues. The V end lost 8 bases, the J end lost 0 bases, and 13 bases lay between the germline ends. The CDR3 DNA sequence: TGTGCCAGCGGGGGGAGGCGGACGAACACCGGGGAGCTGTTTTTT. This sequence encodes CASGGRRTNTGELFF.

At least ten counts were recorded for this clone. V gene TRBV18 combines with J gene TRBJ1-2, with a tentative D call TRBD1 (6 bases). V shed 3 bases and J shed 1 base, with 9 bases lying between them. The CDR3 is 14 residues long. From germline, CDR1 is KGHSH and CDR2 LQKENI. The CDR3 here is CASSPGQLNYGYTF. CDR3 nucleotides: TGTGCCAGCTCACCCGGACAGCTTAACTATGGCTACACCTTC.

This clone was seen a single time. The CDR3 bases are TGTGCCAGCAGCCAGAATAACAGGGATGGCTACACCTTC. This sequence encodes CASSQNNRDGYTF. The chain is built from TRBV7-2 and TRBJ1-2; maybe TRBD1 (6 bases). With 5 bases removed from V and 6 bases from J, the gap between germline ends came to 13 bases. Germline assignment: CDR1 SGHTA and CDR2 FQGNSA. The CDR3 loop spans 13 amino acids.

The J gene is TRBJ1-1, the V gene TRBV28; 10 positions agree with TRBD1. CDR3 length: 14 residues. V lost 6 bases, J lost 6 bases, and 7 bases stayed unmatched. Germline V CDR1 and CDR2: MDHEN, SYDVKM. CDR3 coding DNA: TGTGCCAGCAGCCCGGACAGGGGGGTCCCTGAAGCTTTCTTT. Encoded protein: CASSPDRGVPEAFF.

The genes are TRBV5-6 and TRBJ2-2, with 7 bases matching TRBD1. V gave up 0 bases and J gave up 3 bases; unmatched junction bases: 5. CDR1 and CDR2 from the germline V gene are SGHDT and YYEEEE. This CDR3 contains 16 residues. Here the CDR3 reads CASSLGTGTYTGELFF. In DNA, the CDR3 is TGTGCCAGCAGCTTGGGGACAGGAACCTACACCGGGGAGCTGTTTTTT.

V and J are TRBV7-9 and TRBJ2-7; 7 bases are a match to TRBD1. Unmatched junction bases numbered 7, after V lost 5 bases and J lost 0 bases. This CDR3 contains 15 residues. Per the germline V gene, CDR1 is SEHNR and CDR2 is FQNEAQ (reference sequence). The CDR3 nucleotides are TGTGCCAGCAGCCCCGACAGGGTCAGCTCCTACGAGCAGTACTTC. It codes for CASSPDRVSSYEQYF.

The chain combines TRBV9 with TRBJ1-3, with 12 bases that match TRBD1. Germline values: CDR1 SGDLS, CDR2 YYNGEE. J gave up 0 bases and V 3 bases, and 4 bases lay outside the gene matches. The CDR3 consists of 17 residues. CDR3 in amino acids: CASSAGQGAYSGNTIYF. DNA of the CDR3: TGTGCCAGCAGCGCGGGACAGGGGGCTTACTCTGGAAACACCATATATTTT. Looking up the rest from reference TRBV9 and TRBJ1-3 gives the full variable domain: DSGVTQTPKHLITATGQRVTLRCSPRSGDLSVYWYQQSLDQGLQFLIQYYNGEERAKGNILERFSAQQFPDLHSELNLSSLELGDSALYFCASSAGQGAYSGNTIYFGEGSWLTVV.

This clone was seen just once. CDR3 in amino acids: CASSRLAGEADTQYF. The CDR3, as DNA: TGCGCCAGCAGCCGACTAGCGGGAGAGGCAGATACGCAGTATTTT. The V and J genes are TRBV4-1 and TRBJ2-3; 12 bases match TRBD2. CDR1 and CDR2 (germline): MGHRA, YSYEKL. The junction had 3 bases not matched to a gene; V was cut back by 4 bases and J by 4 bases. There are 15 residues in the CDR3.

The chain uses TRBV28 and TRBJ2-7, with 10 nucleotides matching TRBD2. With 4 bases clipped from V and 3 bases from J, the junction kept 12 bases outside the gene matches. Germline loops: CDR1 MDHEN, CDR2 SYDVKM. This CDR3 comprises 17 residues. CDR3 region: CASSWGWTSGDNYEQYF. CDR3 DNA sequence: TGTGCCAGCAGTTGGGGTTGGACTAGCGGAGACAACTACGAGCAGTACTTC.

The chain is built from TRBV30 and TRBJ2-3, with D hard to call. The V end lost 5 bases, the J end lost 2 bases, and 11 bases lay between the germline ends. The CDR3 spans 13 residues. The germline V gene encodes CDR1 GTSNPN and CDR2 SVGIG (reference sequence). In nucleotides, the CDR3 is TGTGCCTGGGGTCACGAGGTCACAGATACGCAGTATTTT. Translating it yields CAWGHEVTDTQYF.

This clone has only one observation. V gene TRBV18 combines with J gene TRBJ2-1; D not resolved. The length of the CDR3 is 14 residues. From germline, CDR1 is KGHSH and CDR2 LQKENI. Trimming pared 5 bases from V and 0 bases from J, leaving 8 bases between. CDR3 amino acids: CASSEAVSYNEQFF. The DNA for the CDR3 is TGTGCCAGCTCAGAGGCGGTCTCCTACAATGAGCAGTTCTTC.

V and J are TRBV6-5 and TRBJ2-7, with D possibly being TRBD1 (6 bases). V was clipped by 5 bases and J by 2 bases, with 10 bases between them. Looked up from germline, CDR1 is MNHEY and CDR2 is SVGAGI. This CDR3 contains 13 residues. The CDR3 coding sequence is TGTGCCAGCAGTCGGGACATAACCTACGAGCAGTACTTC. This codes for CASSRDITYEQYF.

V gene TRBV29-1 combines with J gene TRBJ1-1, with TRBD1 matching 9 bases. V dropped 6 bases and J dropped 11; count of bases not matched to a gene: 10. The CDR3 is 12 amino acids. Germline V CDR1 and CDR2: SQVTM, ANQGSEA. As DNA, the CDR3 is TGCAGCGTAATCACAGGGGGCAGGCAGGCTTTCTTT. Translating it yields CSVITGGRQAFF.

The chain couples TRBV28 to TRBJ1-1, with a tentative D call TRBD1 (5 bases). This CDR3 region has 13 residues. Germline V CDR1 and CDR2: MDHEN, SYDVKM. The V end lost 5 bases, the J end lost 2 bases, and 9 bases lay between the germline ends. As DNA, the CDR3 is TGTGCCAGCAGTCTCACAGGAAACACTGAAGCTTTCTTT. It yields the protein CASSLTGNTEAFF. Full variable domain (outside the CDR3, taken from reference TRBV28 and TRBJ1-1): DVKVTQSSRYLVKRTGEKVFLECVQDMDHENMFWYRQDPGLGLRLIYFSYDVKMKEKGDIPEGYSVSREKKERFSLILESASTNQTSMYLCASSLTGNTEAFFGQGTRLTVV.

This chain connects TRBV4-1 to TRBJ1-5; D gene unclear. CDR3 length: 15 amino acids. V lost 0 bases and J 3 bases, leaving 9 bases between the germline ends. Germline V CDR1 and CDR2: MGHRA, YSYEKL. The CDR3, as DNA: TGCGCCAGCAGCCAAGAGCCGACTATCAATCAGCCCCAGCATTTT. Translating gives CASSQEPTINQPQHF.

This chain uses TRBV4-1 with TRBJ2-7; 10 nucleotides align to TRBD1. The CDR3 loop spans 14 amino acids. Per germline, CDR1 MGHRA and CDR2 YSYEKL. J gave up 9 bases and V 3 bases, and 8 bases lay outside the gene matches. The DNA of the CDR3 is TGCGCCAGCAGCCATCCTTGGAGGGACAGGGGGCAGTACTTC. Its protein is CASSHPWRDRGQYF.

The chain carries TRBV9 and TRBJ2-7; D perhaps matches TRBD1 (5 bases). Trimming pared 4 bases from V and 0 bases from J, leaving 8 bases between. The CDR3 contains 13 residues. Germline CDR1 SGDLS, CDR2 YYNGEE. CDR3 nucleotide sequence: TGTGCCAGCAGCCCGACAGACTCCTACGAGCAGTACTTC. It encodes CASSPTDSYEQYF.

The chain joins TRBV14 to TRBJ1-6; no definite D call. V lost 1 base and J lost 8, with 9 bases in between. This CDR3 contains 14 residues. Germline V gene lookup returns CDR1 SGHDN and CDR2 FVKESK. Here the CDR3 reads CASSQGYAYSPLHF. CDR3 DNA sequence: TGTGCCAGCAGCCAAGGCTACGCGTATTCACCCCTCCACTTT.